This record covers a single TCR beta chain. These data come from a study of shared clonotypes between healthy human individuals. The CDR3 extends over 15 amino acids. The germline CDR1 and CDR2 sequences are SGHDT and YYEEEE. J lost 7 bases, V lost 4 bases, and 14 bases had no gene match. Profiled with immunoSEQ multiplex PCR; TCRdb holds only in-frame clones, not every one. The table has just under 350,000 clones, 73% seen once; the top ten hold over 9.5%. The rearrangement uses TRBV5-6 and TRBJ2-7, with 7 positions matching TRBD1. The source is a man between 25 and 39 years old in good health. Specimen: memory CD4+ T cells sorted from blood. Noted subset: CD45RA-negative fraction. The CDR3 is CASSPSRQGTREQYF. In DNA, the CDR3 is TGTGCCAGCAGCCCTTCCCGACAGGGCACGAGGGAGCAGTACTTC.